This T cell receptor (beta chain) was obtained from a study of cytomegalovirus exposure and HLA in healthy donors. Background on the study: Earlier findings included approximately 120 million unique TCR beta sequences obtained from 150 million to 200 million T cells.

Germline CDR1 MDHEN, CDR2 SYDVKM. Trimming took 5 bases from V and 6 from J, leaving 14 bases between them. The CDR3 totals 14 residues. The donors (healthy individuals) were bone marrow donors. Primers: 60 Vbeta forward and 13 Jbeta reverse. TCRdb's table, derived via immunoSEQ multiplex PCR, lists solely in-frame clones and lacks some. The sample has over 200,000 clones, roughly 79% seen once. Input material: PBMCs. This chain connects TRBV28 to TRBJ1-5; possibly TRBD1 for D (5 bases). The receptor comes from a woman aged 35 to 49 in good health and CMV-seronegative. The CDR3 sequence is CASSRPLRVQPQHF. CDR3 nucleotides: TGTGCCAGCAGTCGCCCCCTCAGGGTTCAGCCCCAGCATTTT.